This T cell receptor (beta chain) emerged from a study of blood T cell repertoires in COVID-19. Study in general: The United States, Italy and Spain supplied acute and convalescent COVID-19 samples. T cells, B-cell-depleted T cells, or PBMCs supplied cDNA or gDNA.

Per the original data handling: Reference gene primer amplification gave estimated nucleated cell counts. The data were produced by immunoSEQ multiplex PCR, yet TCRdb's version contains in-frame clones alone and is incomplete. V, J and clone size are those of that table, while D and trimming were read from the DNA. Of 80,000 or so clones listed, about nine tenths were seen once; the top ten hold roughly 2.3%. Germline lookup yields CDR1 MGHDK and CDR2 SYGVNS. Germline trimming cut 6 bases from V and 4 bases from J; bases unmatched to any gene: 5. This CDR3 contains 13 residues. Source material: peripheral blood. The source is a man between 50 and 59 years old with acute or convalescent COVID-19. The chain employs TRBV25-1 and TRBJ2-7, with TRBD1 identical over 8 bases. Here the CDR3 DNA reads TGTGCCAGCAGGAGACAGGGGAGTTACGAGCAGTACTTC. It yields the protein CASRRQGSYEQYF.